This TCR beta chain stems from a study of cytomegalovirus exposure and HLA in healthy donors. This PCR relied on a set of 60 Vbeta primers and 13 Jbeta primers. Measured with immunoSEQ multiplex PCR; TCRdb has only the in-frame clones, and not every one. The table has approximately 120,000 clones, 85% to 90% seen once. CDR3 length: 14 amino acids. Trimming removed 5 bases from V and 7 bases from J, with 14 bases in between. Germline V CDR1 and CDR2: SEHNR, FQNEAQ (reference sequence). Specimen: PBMCs. The chain is built from TRBV7-9 and TRBJ1-4; possibly TRBD1 for D (5 bases). This TCR was recovered from a woman aged 30 to 39 in good health and CMV-seropositive. The CDR3 DNA reads TGTGCCAGCAGCCCCCGGGGCGGGGGTGAAAAACTGTTTTTT. It translates to CASSPRGGGEKLFF.